This TCR beta chain was recorded in a study of T cell responses to AZD1222 COVID-19 vaccine. Germline V gives CDR1 MNHEY, CDR2 SVGAGI. The CDR3 totals 14 residues. V lost 5 bases, J lost 7 bases, and 16 bases lay in between. Some clones are missing from TCRdb's copy, which holds only in-frame ones; the method was immunoSEQ multiplex PCR. The sample has 70,000 to 85,000 clones; around four fifths are singletons. This clone was seen only a few times. This receptor was identified in an adult in good health. The sequencing used peripheral blood, collected on day 0 of AZD1222 vaccination. The chain links TRBV6-5 to TRBJ2-3; either TRBD1 or TRBD2 may supply D (5 bases each). The CDR3 loop is CASSHRGPGNTQYF. DNA for the CDR3: TGTGCCAGCAGTCACCGGGGCCCGGGTAATACGCAGTATTTT.